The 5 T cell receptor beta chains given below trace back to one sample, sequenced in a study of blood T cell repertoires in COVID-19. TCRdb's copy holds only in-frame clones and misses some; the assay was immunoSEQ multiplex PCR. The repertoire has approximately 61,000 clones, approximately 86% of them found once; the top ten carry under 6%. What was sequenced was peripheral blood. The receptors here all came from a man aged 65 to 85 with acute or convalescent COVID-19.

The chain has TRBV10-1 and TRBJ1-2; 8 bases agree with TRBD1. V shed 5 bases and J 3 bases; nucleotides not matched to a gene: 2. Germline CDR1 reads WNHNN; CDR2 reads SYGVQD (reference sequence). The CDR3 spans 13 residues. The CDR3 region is CASSPQGDYGYTF. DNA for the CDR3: TGCGCCAGCAGTCCACAGGGGGACTATGGCTACACCTTC.

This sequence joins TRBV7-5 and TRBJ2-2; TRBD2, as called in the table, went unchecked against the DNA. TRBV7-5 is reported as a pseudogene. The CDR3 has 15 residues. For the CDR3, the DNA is TGTGCCAGAAGCCCCGGAGCGGGGGCCACCGGGGAGCTGTTTTTT. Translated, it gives CARSPGAGATGELFF.

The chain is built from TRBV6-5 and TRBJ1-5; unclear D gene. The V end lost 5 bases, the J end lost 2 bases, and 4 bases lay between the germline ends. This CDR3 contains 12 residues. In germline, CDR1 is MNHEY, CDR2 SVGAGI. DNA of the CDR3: TGTGCCAGCAGTACAGGCAATCAGCCCCAGCATTTT. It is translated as CASSTGNQPQHF.

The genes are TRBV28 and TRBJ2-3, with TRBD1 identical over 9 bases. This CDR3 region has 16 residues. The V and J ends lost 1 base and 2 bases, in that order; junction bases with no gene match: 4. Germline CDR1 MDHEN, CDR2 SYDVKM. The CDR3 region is CASSLSGQGITDTQYF. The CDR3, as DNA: TGTGCCAGCAGTTTATCGGGACAGGGAATCACAGATACGCAGTATTTT.

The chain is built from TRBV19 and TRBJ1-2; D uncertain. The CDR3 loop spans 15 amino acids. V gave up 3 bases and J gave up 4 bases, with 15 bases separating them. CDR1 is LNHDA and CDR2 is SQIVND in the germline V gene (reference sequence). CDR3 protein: CASSMGGVRPYGYTF. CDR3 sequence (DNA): TGTGCCAGTAGTATGGGCGGGGTCCGCCCCTATGGCTACACCTTC.